What follows describes a single TCR beta chain. These data belong to a study of blood T cell repertoires in COVID-19. Study overall: Material from acute and convalescent COVID-19 was sourced from the United States, Italy and Spain. From T cells, B-cell-depleted T cells, or PBMCs came the material, which was cDNA or gDNA.

The ends were cut back, 4 bases at V and 11 bases at J, with 19 bases in the middle. The germline CDR1 and CDR2 sequences are SGDLS and YYNGEE. The CDR3 has 15 amino acids. Seattle's cohort entered during active infection and was followed longitudinally. In the original analysis: Reference gene primers were amplified, and this amplification served to estimate nucleated cell counts. The repertoire was sequenced with immunoSEQ multiplex PCR; TCRdb's copy has only in-frame clones and lacks some. That table supplies the V and J calls and clone size; D and trimming were determined from the DNA. The sample includes more than 85,000 clones, roughly nine tenths of them seen just once.

Material for sequencing was peripheral blood. This TCR was recovered from a woman between 50 and 59 years old with COVID-19, enrolled during active disease. The rearrangement joins TRBV9 to TRBJ1-6; a possible D gene is TRBD1 (5 bases). CDR3: CASSNRDGLAAPLHF. CDR3 nucleotides: TGTGCCAGCAGCAACCGGGACGGGTTAGCGGCACCCCTCCACTTT.